The 24 T cell receptor beta chains below all came from one sample that was sequenced in a study of shared clonotypes between healthy human individuals (dated by TCRdb to about 2020). The library was produced with the immunoSEQ multiplex PCR assay. TCRdb mirrors the immuneACCESS table, restricted to in-frame sequences. Some clones are absent from its copies; in checked studies, under half trace to an unresolved V gene, and the reason for the others is unknown. Within this sample are under 600,000 clones, with almost 97% of them counted one time only. The biggest ten clones account for about 0.06% of the sample. The sample consisted of naive CD4+ T cells sorted from blood. The sample's cell subset or site label is to be understood as: CD45RA+ positively selected. The receptor set was obtained from a woman aged 30 to 39 in good health.

The chain joins TRBV7-9 to TRBJ1-4, with D hard to call. Deletions cut 1 base from V and 10 bases from J, with 16 bases between. The CDR3 sequence is 15 residues long. Germline CDR1 reads SEHNR; CDR2 reads FQNEAQ (reference sequence). The CDR3 protein is CASSLDPANFRKLFF. Here the CDR3 DNA reads TGTGCCAGCAGCTTAGACCCCGCAAATTTCAGAAAACTGTTTTTT.

The chain has TRBV10-2 and TRBJ1-1; D remains ambiguous. Germline V gene lookup returns CDR1 WSHSY and CDR2 SAAADI. The CDR3 spans 12 residues. V was clipped by 6 bases and J by 7 bases, with 12 bases between them. The CDR3 region is CASSLMRSEAFF. CDR3 DNA: TGCGCCAGCAGCCTCATGAGGAGTGAAGCTTTCTTT.

The chain uses TRBV27 and TRBJ2-1; 10 bases fit TRBD2. Germline CDR1 reads MNHEY; CDR2 reads SMNVEV (reference sequence). V shed 7 bases and J 4 bases; nucleotides not matched to a gene: 7. The CDR3 is made up of 15 amino acids. The CDR3 protein is CASNPGLASYNEQFF. The CDR3 DNA follows: TGTGCCAGCAACCCGGGACTAGCGTCTTACAATGAGCAGTTCTTC.

The V and J genes are TRBV18 and TRBJ1-3, with a weak D call TRBD1 (5 bases). Germline lookup yields CDR1 KGHSH and CDR2 LQKENI. V dropped 0 bases and J dropped 3 bases, with 12 bases sitting between them. There are 16 residues in the CDR3. For the CDR3, the DNA is TGTGCCAGCTCACCACCGGGCAGGGTGTTTGGAAACACCATATATTTT. Amino acids: CASSPPGRVFGNTIYF.

This sequence joins TRBV6-5 and TRBJ2-2; 11 bases map to TRBD1. V dropped 6 bases and J dropped 1; count of bases not matched to a gene: 1. The length of the CDR3 is 15 residues. From germline, CDR1 is MNHEY and CDR2 SVGAGI. The DNA of the CDR3 is TGTGCCAGCAGGGGGACAGGGGGGAACACCGGGGAGCTGTTTTTT. Its protein is CASRGTGGNTGELFF.

In nucleotides, the CDR3 is TGTGCCAGCAATCTAGGTAACGCTGAAGCTTTCTTT. Translating it yields CASNLGNAEAFF. The chain combines TRBV2 with TRBJ1-1; D is undetermined. The CDR3 is made up of 12 amino acids. Trimming shortened V by 7 bases and J by 6 bases, and 12 bases separated the two germline ends. Per the germline V gene, CDR1 is SNHLY and CDR2 is FYNNEI. Together with reference TRBV2 and TRBJ1-1, the CDR3 gives the full variable domain: EPEVTQTPSHQVTQMGQEVILRCVPISNHLYFYWYRQILGQKVEFLVSFYNNEISEKSEIFDDQFSVERPDGSNFTLKIRSTKLEDSAMYFCASNLGNAEAFFGQGTRLTVV.

V usage is TRBV5-1 and J usage is TRBJ2-3; D is tentatively TRBD1 or TRBD2 (6 bases each). The CDR3 totals 15 residues. Germline V gene data show CDR1 as SGHRS and CDR2 as YFSETQ. The germline V and J ends were trimmed by 7 bases and 1 base, with 16 bases remaining between them. CDR3 sequence (DNA): TGCGCCAGCCAGACTACAGGGACTCGCACAGATACGCAGTATTTT. This encodes CASQTTGTRTDTQYF.

V is TRBV28 and J is TRBJ2-3; D is possibly TRBD2 (6 bases). Germline V gene data show CDR1 as MDHEN and CDR2 as SYDVKM. This CDR3 region has 14 residues. V was shortened by 6 bases and J by 2 bases, with 12 bases between the two germline ends. The DNA for the CDR3 is TGTGCCAGCAGCGGAGCGGGTCCCACAGATACGCAGTATTTT. Translation: CASSGAGPTDTQYF.

This clone was counted a single time. The V gene is TRBV2, the J gene TRBJ2-5, with D unclear. Trimming left V 6 bases short and J 4 bases short, with 15 bases between. Per the germline V gene, CDR1 is SNHLY and CDR2 is FYNNEI. The length of the CDR3 is 14 residues. The chain's CDR3 is CASRRSESAETQYF. The CDR3 DNA follows: TGTGCCAGCAGGAGGAGCGAATCTGCAGAGACCCAGTACTTC.

V usage is TRBV7-6 and J usage is TRBJ1-4; D ambiguous. Deletions cut 7 bases from V and 3 bases from J, with 12 bases between. The CDR3 has 14 amino acids. CDR1 is SGHVS, CDR2 FNYEAQ, per germline. The CDR3 region is CASIEGAANEKLFF. CDR3 coding DNA: TGTGCCAGCATCGAGGGCGCAGCTAATGAAAAACTGTTTTTT.

The chain recombines TRBV7-9 with TRBJ2-1, with D uncertain. CDR1 is SEHNR and CDR2 is FQNEAQ in the germline V gene (reference sequence). This CDR3 is 14 amino acids long. The V end lost 1 base, the J end lost 2 bases, and 6 bases lay between the germline ends. The CDR3 DNA reads as TGTGCCAGCAGCTTAGGGCCAACCTACAATGAGCAGTTCTTC. Amino acids: CASSLGPTYNEQFF.

The chain is built from TRBV18 and TRBJ2-2; D is unclear. The CDR3 extends over 15 amino acids. Germline loops: CDR1 KGHSH, CDR2 LQKENI. With 2 bases removed from V and 4 bases from J, the gap between germline ends came to 11 bases. CDR3 in amino acids: CASSPISPGTGELFF. Written as DNA, the CDR3 is TGTGCCAGCTCACCAATAAGCCCGGGCACCGGGGAGCTGTTTTTT.

This rearrangement joins TRBV19 to TRBJ1-5, with D maybe TRBD1 (6 bases). V dropped 3 bases and J dropped 2 bases, with 11 bases sitting between them. This CDR3 region has 15 residues. CDR1 and CDR2 (germline): LNHDA, SQIVND (reference sequence). CDR3 loop: CASSMAGDGNQPQHF. CDR3 in DNA: TGTGCCAGTAGTATGGCAGGGGATGGCAATCAGCCCCAGCATTTT.

This clone showed up just a few times. The J gene is TRBJ1-5, the V gene TRBV16, with D unresolved. In germline, CDR1 is KGHSY, CDR2 FQNENV. This CDR3 is 14 amino acids long. V was clipped by 2 bases and J by 3 bases, with 8 bases between them. The CDR3 nucleotides are TGTGCCAGCAGCCAACGGCAGAACAATCAGCCCCAGCATTTT. This encodes CASSQRQNNQPQHF. Variable domain in full (rest from reference TRBV16 and TRBJ1-5): GEEVAQTPKHLVRGEGQKAKLYCAPIKGHSYVFWYQQVLKNEFKFLISFQNENVFDETGMPKERFSAKCLPNSPCSLEIQATKLEDSAVYFCASSQRQNNQPQHFGDGTRLSIL.

The J gene is TRBJ1-2, the V gene TRBV4-1; a weak D match, TRBD1 (5 bases). Trimming cost V 2 bases and J 2 bases, with 6 bases left between them. Germline V CDR1 and CDR2: MGHRA, YSYEKL. The CDR3 covers 13 residues. This CDR3 is CASSQPGNYGYTF. CDR3 nucleotides: TGCGCCAGCAGCCAACCAGGGAACTATGGCTACACCTTC.

The J gene is TRBJ2-7, the V gene TRBV21-1; the table's TRBD2 call for D was not verified on the DNA. TRBV21-1 is given as a pseudogene. The CDR3 sequence is 17 residues long. CDR3: CASSKAGTSGSHYEQYF. CDR3 sequence (DNA): TGTGCCAGCAGCAAAGCAGGTACTAGCGGGTCCCACTACGAGCAGTACTTC.

The gene calls are TRBV11-2 and TRBJ2-7, with D hard to call. Germline values: CDR1 SGHAT, CDR2 FQNNGV. V gave up 1 base and J gave up 3 bases, with 10 bases separating them. This CDR3 is 14 amino acids long. CDR3 nucleotide sequence: TGTGCCAGCAGCTTAGCTTTTAGGAACTACGAGCAGTACTTC. Amino acids: CASSLAFRNYEQYF.

V gene TRBV28 combines with J gene TRBJ1-2; 11 bases match TRBD1. The CDR3 runs 14 residues. Germline V gives CDR1 MDHEN, CDR2 SYDVKM. J lost 8 bases, V lost 4 bases, and 6 bases had no gene match. CDR3 sequence reads: CASSSGQGAQGYTF. As DNA, the CDR3 is TGTGCCAGCAGTTCAGGACAGGGGGCGCAAGGCTACACCTTC.

The chain employs TRBV10-3 and TRBJ2-3; 8 bases map to TRBD1. CDR1 is ENHRY and CDR2 is SYGVKD in the germline V gene. The V gene end was trimmed by 7 bases and the J gene end by 1 base; junction bases not matched to a gene: 13. The CDR3 loop spans 17 amino acids. Written as DNA, the CDR3 is TGTGCCATCACACCCGGGACAGGCAGAGCAGGCACAGATACGCAGTATTTT. As protein: CAITPGTGRAGTDTQYF.

V gene TRBV4-1 combines with J gene TRBJ2-7, with a weak D call TRBD1 (5 bases). The CDR3 runs 16 residues. V gave up 5 bases and J gave up 7 bases, with 24 bases separating them. CDR1 is MGHRA, CDR2 YSYEKL, per germline. The CDR3 is CASSELILGPPREQYF. For the CDR3, the DNA is TGCGCCAGCAGCGAACTAATTTTGGGGCCCCCCAGGGAGCAGTACTTC.

This clone came up once. The chain links TRBV19 to TRBJ2-1, with a possible D match to TRBD1 (5 bases). Deletions cut 6 bases from V and 4 bases from J, with 10 bases between. The CDR3 runs 13 residues. CDR1 is LNHDA and CDR2 is SQIVND in the germline V gene (reference sequence). The CDR3 DNA follows: TGTGCCAGTAGGGACGACAGATACAATGAGCAGTTCTTC. Its translation is CASRDDRYNEQFF.

The J gene is TRBJ2-5, the V gene TRBV6-5; no definite D call. The CDR3 is 16 amino acids. Trimming took off 1 base at V and 9 bases at J, with 21 bases between the two ends. Per the germline V gene, CDR1 is MNHEY and CDR2 is SVGAGI. CDR3 sequence (DNA): TGTGCCAGCAGTTACTTCGATGGCCCGTGGTTGAGTGCCCAGTACTTC. Amino acids: CASSYFDGPWLSAQYF.

This chain links TRBV28 with TRBJ1-6; no definite D call. Deletions cut 5 bases from V and 5 bases from J, with 13 bases between. Germline assignment: CDR1 MDHEN and CDR2 SYDVKM. The length of the CDR3 is 15 residues. Here the CDR3 DNA reads TGTGCCAGCAGTAAGGGCGGGGTCGATAATTCACCCCTCCACTTT. Encoded protein: CASSKGGVDNSPLHF.

The gene calls are TRBV7-2 and TRBJ2-2, with D maybe TRBD2 (5 bases). Looked up from germline, CDR1 is SGHTA and CDR2 is FQGNSA. Trimming removed 4 bases at V and 4 bases at J, with 13 bases between. There are 15 residues in the CDR3. CDR3 amino acids: CASSWPGITTGELFF. The CDR3 DNA sequence: TGTGCCAGCAGCTGGCCCGGGATCACCACCGGGGAGCTGTTTTTT.